Each of the 19 T cell receptor beta chains below was sequenced from the same sample in a study of Graves' ophthalmopathy and Graves' hyperthyroidism (dated by TCRdb to about 2018). TCRdb lists the instrument as Illumina HiSeq 2000. TCR beta CDR3 regions were amplified from RNA transcripts for repertoire sequencing. HTBI primers and the Qiagen OneStep RT-PCR kit were used in a first-round RT-PCR, which was followed by a second-round multiplex PCR, size selection and purification. TCRdb's own reprocessing of the public reads used fastp at Q25 and MiXCR and kept productive beta chains. For every CDR3 protein sequence, its rows merge into one entry that carries the most common genes and DNA. The sample contains 300,000 to 400,000 distinct CDR3 sequences, under 20% of them found a single time. 10% to 15% of the sample comes from the top ten. Sequencing was done on a sample of peripheral blood. These receptors originate from an adult man with Graves' ophthalmopathy.

V is TRBV10-3 and J is TRBJ1-2; 8 positions match TRBD1. CDR3 length equals 15 residues. V was pared by 4 bases and J by 3 bases, with 7 bases of the junction left unmatched. Germline V gene lookup returns CDR1 ENHRY and CDR2 SYGVKD. The CDR3 spells CAISVIGGQDYGYTF. The CDR3 DNA sequence: TGTGCCATCAGTGTGATTGGGGGACAGGACTATGGCTACACCTTC.

The sample holds many counts of this clonotype. The chain recombines TRBV24-1 with TRBJ2-5, with D perhaps TRBD1 or TRBD2 (5 bases each). This CDR3 has 14 amino acids. The V end was cut by 5 bases, the J end by 4 bases, with 13 bases between. CDR1 KGHDR and CDR2 SFDVKD come from the germline V gene. In nucleotides, the CDR3 is TGTGCCACCAGTGGCACAGGCGGACTAGAGACCCAGTACTTC. The encoded protein is CATSGTGGLETQYF.

As to this clonotype: Sequence at one end of the junction differs from germline and may be a read error. CDR3 residues: CASSFLGTSGSKETQYF. CDR3 sequence (DNA): TGTGCTAGCAGCTTCCTCGGGACTAGCGGGAGTAAAGAGACCCAGTACTTC. This sequence joins TRBV6-5 and TRBJ2-5; 14 bases are a match to TRBD2. The CDR3 totals 17 residues. CDR1 and CDR2 (germline): MNHEY, SVGAGI.

The table lists this clonotype with many counts. The chain couples TRBV6-1 to TRBJ1-6; no clear D gene. The length of the CDR3 is 13 residues. Germline loops: CDR1 MNHNS, CDR2 SASEGT. With 6 bases removed from V and 9 bases from J, the gap between germline ends came to 12 bases. Here the CDR3 DNA reads TGTGCCAGCAGAACAGAGGGCTCTTCACCCCTCCACTTT. Encoded protein: CASRTEGSSPLHF.

The table lists this clonotype with many counts. The V gene is TRBV12-3 or TRBV12-4, the J gene TRBJ2-7; D not resolved. The V gene lost 3 bases and the J gene lost 5 bases, with 8 bases spanning the gap. The CDR3 has 12 residues. The CDR3 sequence: CASSFDRNEQYF. CDR3 in DNA: TGTGCCAGCAGTTTTGATCGGAACGAGCAGTACTTC.

This clonotype was counted many times. The chain combines TRBV7-8 with TRBJ1-1, with 9 bases identical to TRBD1. V was clipped by 5 bases and J by 0 bases; unmatched bases: 10. The CDR3 sequence is 17 residues long. Looked up from germline, CDR1 is SGHVS and CDR2 is FQNEAQ. The DNA for the CDR3 is TGTGCCAGCAGCGACCCACGGACAGGGGTAATGAACACTGAAGCTTTCTTT. Translated: CASSDPRTGVMNTEAFF.

This clonotype was seen ten or more times. The V gene is TRBV14, the J gene TRBJ2-7; TRBD1 is a possible D gene (6 bases). V lost 2 bases to trimming and J lost 2 bases, with 16 bases between them. This CDR3 region has 16 residues. The germline CDR1 and CDR2 sequences are SGHDN and FVKESK. CDR3: CASSQMVDRRPYEQYF. Written as DNA, the CDR3 is TGTGCCAGCAGCCAAATGGTCGACAGGAGACCCTACGAGCAGTACTTC.

This clonotype was observed many times. The chain uses TRBV19 and TRBJ1-5; D uncertain. The CDR3 runs to 15 residues. V was pared by 3 bases and J by 4 bases, with 13 bases between. The V gene's germline CDR1 is LNHDA and CDR2 SQIVND (reference sequence). The CDR3 sequence: CASSILPTGNQPQHF. DNA for the CDR3: TGTGCCAGTAGTATTTTGCCGACGGGGAATCAGCCCCAGCATTTT.

Many counts were recorded for this clonotype. This rearrangement joins TRBV20-1 to TRBJ2-6, with D possibly being TRBD1 (5 bases). The V gene lost 4 bases and the J gene lost 4 bases, with 14 bases spanning the gap. The CDR3 consists of 15 residues. Germline assignment: CDR1 DFQATT and CDR2 SNEGSKA (reference sequence). The CDR3 loop reads CSAKDTTPGANVLTF. The CDR3, as DNA: TGCAGTGCTAAGGACACCACCCCGGGGGCCAACGTCCTGACTTTC.

This clonotype was seen many times. This sequence joins TRBV6-1 and TRBJ2-7, with TRBD1 identical over 8 bases. The J segment lost 2 bases and the V segment lost 4 bases, leaving 4 bases of the junction unmatched. The CDR3 is made up of 14 amino acids. The germline V gene has CDR1 MNHNS and CDR2 SASEGT. Here the CDR3 reads CASSVYRGTYEQYF. In nucleotides, the CDR3 is TGTGCCAGCAGTGTATACAGGGGGACCTACGAGCAGTACTTC.

This clonotype was seen repeatedly, ten times or more. V is TRBV20-1 and J is TRBJ2-7, with a possible D match to TRBD2 (6 bases). The germline CDR1 and CDR2 sequences are DFQATT and SNEGSKA (reference sequence). CDR3 length: 11 amino acids. Trimming cost V 1 base and J 5 bases, with 6 bases left between them. The CDR3 DNA reads TGCAGTGCTAGAGGACTAGACGAGCAGTACTTC. This sequence encodes CSARGLDEQYF.

This clonotype appeared many times. The rearrangement uses TRBV13 and TRBJ1-1, with TRBD1 matching over 7 bases. Germline V CDR1 and CDR2: PRHDT, FYEKMQ (reference sequence). The CDR3 is 13 amino acids. V lost 1 base, J lost 6 bases, and 2 bases stayed unmatched. CDR3 residues: CASSLDRGPEAFF. DNA for the CDR3: TGTGCCAGCAGCTTAGACAGGGGCCCTGAAGCTTTCTTT.

This clonotype was observed many times. This chain uses TRBV4-1 with TRBJ2-5, with 10 bases aligning to TRBD2. V lost 1 base, J lost 2 bases, and 4 bases stayed unmatched. Germline V gene data show CDR1 as MGHRA and CDR2 as YSYEKL. CDR3 length: 16 amino acids. In DNA, the CDR3 is TGCGCCAGCAGCCAAGCGTCTAGCGGGGGACAAGAGACCCAGTACTTC. It specifies CASSQASSGGQETQYF.

This clonotype was recorded at least ten times. The chain uses TRBV11-2 and TRBJ1-5; D gene uncertain. The germline V gene encodes CDR1 SGHAT and CDR2 FQNNGV. V was pared by 0 bases and J by 6 bases, with 12 bases between. The length of the CDR3 is 15 residues. CDR3 loop: CASSLDGFPGQPQHF. In nucleotides, the CDR3 is TGTGCCAGCAGCTTAGATGGCTTTCCGGGTCAGCCCCAGCATTTT.

There are many counts of this clonotype. V gene TRBV2 combines with J gene TRBJ1-1; no clear D gene. Germline CDR1 and CDR2: SNHLY and FYNNEI. Between the trimmed V and J ends, which lost 2 bases and 1 base, there was a span of 8 bases. This CDR3 contains 14 residues. The CDR3 protein is CASSEMARNTEAFF. DNA of the CDR3: TGTGCCAGCAGTGAAATGGCACGGAACACTGAAGCTTTCTTT.

The chain combines TRBV28 with TRBJ2-3; possibly TRBD2 for D (6 bases). The CDR3 totals 15 residues. Per the germline V gene, CDR1 is MDHEN and CDR2 is SYDVKM. Trimming pared 1 base from V and 0 bases from J, leaving 8 bases between. This CDR3 is CASSLLGLSTDTQYF. The CDR3 DNA follows: TGTGCCAGCAGTTTATTGGGACTTAGCACAGATACGCAGTATTTT.

This clonotype was recorded many times. V and J are TRBV19 and TRBJ2-5, with TRBD2 identical over 10 bases. Germline V gene data show CDR1 as LNHDA and CDR2 as SQIVND (reference sequence). The CDR3 totals 18 residues. The V and J ends lost 4 bases and 5 bases, in that order; junction bases with no gene match: 16. CDR3 in DNA: TGTGCCAGTAGTACAGGGGCTAGCGGGAGCGTGGGTCCGGAGACCCAGTACTTC. It is translated as CASSTGASGSVGPETQYF.

The rearrangement uses TRBV6-1 and TRBJ2-7; 10 bases are shared with TRBD2. Germline values: CDR1 MNHNS, CDR2 SASEGT. The CDR3 consists of 14 residues. The trim removed 7 bases at V and 3 bases at J, leaving 6 bases unmatched. CDR3 nucleotide sequence: TGTGCCAGCACCACTAGCGGGAATCTCTACGAGCAGTACTTC. It specifies CASTTSGNLYEQYF.

This clonotype was detected many times. The rearrangement joins TRBV29-1 to TRBJ2-7; possibly TRBD2 for D (6 bases). V lost 2 bases and J lost 2, with 16 bases in between. CDR3 length equals 15 residues. Germline V gene data show CDR1 as SQVTM and CDR2 as ANQGSEA. The CDR3 nucleotides are TGCAGCGTTGAACTTAGCGGCCGGAGGACCTACGAGCAGTACTTC. Its translation: CSVELSGRRTYEQYF.